A single sample gave rise to the 26 T cell receptor beta chains below, sequenced in a study of patients and donors after allogeneic stem cell transplantation (dated by TCRdb to 2018 to 2020). Library creation used RT-PCR. TCRdb shows the sequencer as NextSeq 550. TCRdb redid the processing of the public reads, applying fastp at Q25 and MiXCR, and retained in-frame beta chains. Merged by CDR3 protein, the rows form single entries marked with the most common genes and DNA. This sample comprises about a million distinct CDR3 sequences, about a sixth of them detected only once. 5.5% to 6.5% of the sample is in the top ten clones. The sequenced material came from blood, either unsorted or a sorted T cell fraction (not recorded which). These receptor sequences come from a human donor who was either an allogeneic HSCT recipient or a stem cell or donor lymphocyte infusion donor (not recorded which). It is not recorded whose cells these are; they may come from a transplant donor.

In DNA form, the CDR3 reads TGTGCCAGCATAGCCCGGGACAGGAGAACTGGGGCCAACGTCCTGACTTTC. Protein sequence: CASIARDRRTGANVLTF. The genes are TRBV7-9 and TRBJ2-6; TRBD1 agrees at 8 bases. The CDR3 runs to 17 residues. V dropped 7 bases and J dropped 2; count of bases not matched to a gene: 10. The germline CDR1 and CDR2 sequences are SEHNR and FQNEAQ (reference sequence).

This clonotype was counted many times. The chain combines TRBV12-3 or TRBV12-4 with TRBJ2-2; TRBD2 matches 10 bases. Trimming removed 2 bases from V and 2 bases from J; junction bases left unmatched: 2. The length of the CDR3 is 16 residues. DNA for the CDR3: TGTGCCAGCAGTTTAATAGCGGGAGGCAACACCGGGGAGCTGTTTTTT. Translation: CASSLIAGGNTGELFF.

The V gene is TRBV7-9, the J gene TRBJ2-1, with TRBD2 identical over 7 bases. Germline V gene sequence: CDR1 SEHNR, CDR2 FQNEAQ (reference sequence). With 9 bases clipped from V and 8 bases from J, the junction kept 10 bases outside the gene matches. This CDR3 is 13 amino acids long. The CDR3 loop reads CASGSRGSDEQFF. CDR3 DNA sequence: TGTGCCAGTGGTTCGCGCGGGAGTGATGAGCAGTTCTTC.

The V call is TRBV7-8, the J call TRBJ2-7; D ambiguous. The V and J ends lost 4 bases and 7 bases respectively, with 26 bases between them. Germline values: CDR1 SGHVS, CDR2 FQNEAQ. CDR3 length: 17 residues. As DNA, the CDR3 is TGTGCCAGCAGCTCCCCCCCCCATGAGACCGCCGACGGGGAGCAGTACTTC. This encodes CASSSPPHETADGEQYF.

The chain recombines TRBV28 with TRBJ1-2; 8 bases are a match to TRBD1. This CDR3 has 13 amino acids. V was clipped by 3 bases and J by 7 bases; unmatched bases: 4. Germline CDR1 reads MDHEN; CDR2 reads SYDVKM. The chain's CDR3 is CASSLRTGTGYTF. The DNA for the CDR3 is TGTGCCAGCAGTTTGCGGACAGGGACTGGCTACACCTTC.

This clonotype showed up just a few times. This rearrangement joins TRBV12-5 to TRBJ1-4, with D maybe TRBD1 (5 bases). The CDR3 has 11 residues. CDR1 is LGHNT and CDR2 is FRNRAP in the germline V gene. Trimming shortened V by 11 bases and J by 11 bases, and 15 bases separated the two germline ends. In DNA form, the CDR3 reads TGTGCTGTAGGGGTGGGGGGGAAACTGTTTTTT. Residues: CAVGVGGKLFF.

This clonotype has a handful of counts. The chain recombines TRBV5-1 with TRBJ2-7; no firm D call. This CDR3 contains 15 residues. Trimming removed 2 bases at V and 2 bases at J, with 14 bases between. The V gene's germline CDR1 is SGHRS and CDR2 YFSETQ. CDR3 amino acids: CASSFRQEVPYEQYF. The DNA of the CDR3 is TGCGCCAGCAGCTTCCGTCAGGAAGTTCCCTACGAGCAGTACTTC.

This clonotype has a single count. The chain joins TRBV7-9 to TRBJ2-1; D remains unclear. Per the germline V gene, CDR1 is SEHNR and CDR2 is FQNEAQ (reference sequence). The CDR3 is 13 residues long. V lost 5 bases and J lost 9, with 14 bases in between. The CDR3 sequence is CASSLPLGIEQFF. The CDR3 DNA follows: TGTGCCAGCAGCCTTCCCCTAGGGATTGAGCAGTTCTTC.

This clonotype was counted only a few times. DNA of the CDR3: TGCGCCAGCAGTCCTGGAAAAGGATCAAACACAGATACGCAGTATTTT. This codes for CASSPGKGSNTDTQYF. The chain uses TRBV5-1 and TRBJ2-3; D is unclear. This CDR3 is 16 amino acids long. Per germline, CDR1 SGHRS and CDR2 YFSETQ. Trimming stripped 5 bases from V and 2 bases from J, with 18 bases between.

This clonotype was seen only a few times. V gene TRBV5-1 combines with J gene TRBJ2-7; 14 bases line up with TRBD2. The V gene end was trimmed by 4 bases and the J gene end by 4 bases; junction bases not matched to a gene: 7. This CDR3 has 16 residues. CDR1 SGHRS and CDR2 YFSETQ come from the germline V gene. CDR3 nucleotides: TGCGCCAGCAGCGCCGGGACTAGCGGGAGTTGGTACGAGCAGTACTTC. Its protein product is CASSAGTSGSWYEQYF.

This clonotype has a handful of counts. The gene calls are TRBV2 and TRBJ2-1; D is unresolved. Trimming stripped 5 bases from V and 4 bases from J, with 12 bases between. The CDR3 runs 14 residues. Germline assignment: CDR1 SNHLY and CDR2 FYNNEI. This chain's CDR3 is CASSPGRLYNEQFF. The CDR3 nucleotides are TGTGCCAGCAGTCCAGGACGGCTATACAATGAGCAGTTCTTC.

The sample holds a few counts of this clonotype. The gene calls are TRBV20-1 and TRBJ2-3; D is unclear. The CDR3 loop spans 13 amino acids. The germline V gene encodes CDR1 DFQATT and CDR2 SNEGSKA (reference sequence). Trimming left V 2 bases short and J 1 base short, with 7 bases between. The CDR3 reads CSARRLGTDTQYF. CDR3 nucleotide sequence: TGCAGTGCTAGAAGGCTAGGCACAGATACGCAGTATTTT.

The CDR3 loop is CASSRTSGGETYEQYF. The CDR3 DNA sequence: TGTGCCAGCAGCCGGACTAGCGGGGGGGAAACCTACGAGCAGTACTTC. This chain joins TRBV3-1 and TRBJ2-7; 15 nucleotides align to TRBD2. Germline assignment: CDR1 LGHDT and CDR2 YNNKEL (reference sequence). CDR3 size: 16 residues. V shed 4 bases and J 2 bases; nucleotides not matched to a gene: 3.

The table lists this clonotype with many counts. V and J are TRBV12-3 or TRBV12-4 and TRBJ1-2, with D tentatively TRBD1 (5 bases). Between the trimmed V and J ends, which lost 6 bases and 8 bases, there was a span of 16 bases. The CDR3 is 13 amino acids. This CDR3 reads CASSPGPGLGYTF. The CDR3 nucleotides read TGTGCCAGCAGCCCGGGACCAGGCTTGGGCTACACCTTC.

This sequence joins TRBV15 and TRBJ2-1, with D possibly being TRBD2 (6 bases). This CDR3 contains 12 residues. The ends were cut back, 8 bases at V and 3 bases at J, with 8 bases in the middle. Germline loops: CDR1 LNHNV, CDR2 YYDKDF (reference sequence). The chain's CDR3 is CATGTGYNEQFF. CDR3 coding DNA: TGTGCCACCGGGACTGGCTACAATGAGCAGTTCTTC.

The J gene is TRBJ1-6, the V gene TRBV19, with D possibly matching TRBD1 (5 bases). The V and J ends lost 8 bases and 8 bases respectively, with 16 bases between them. Germline lookup yields CDR1 LNHDA and CDR2 SQIVND (reference sequence). This CDR3 is 14 amino acids long. The CDR3 here is CASRLIGADSPLHF. In DNA, the CDR3 is TGTGCCAGTCGACTGATCGGGGCCGATTCACCCCTCCACTTT.

This clonotype was seen once. The gene calls are TRBV20-1 and TRBJ2-1; 7 bases match TRBD2. There are 15 residues in the CDR3. Germline CDR1 is DFQATT and CDR2 is SNEGSKA (reference sequence). J gave up 5 bases and V 5 bases, and 12 bases lay outside the gene matches. This CDR3 is CSAASFQRGHNEQFF. CDR3 coding DNA: TGCAGTGCTGCCTCGTTCCAGCGGGGTCACAATGAGCAGTTCTTC.

The chain couples TRBV12-3 or TRBV12-4 to TRBJ1-1; unclear D gene. With 5 bases removed from V and 0 bases from J, the gap between germline ends came to 13 bases. There are 15 residues in the CDR3. The CDR3 is CASSPDVDLNTEAFF. The CDR3 DNA reads as TGTGCCAGCAGTCCCGACGTGGATCTGAACACTGAAGCTTTCTTT.

This sequence joins TRBV11-2 and TRBJ2-7; TRBD1 agrees at 8 bases. Germline V lookup: CDR1 SGHAT, CDR2 FQNNGV. The CDR3 sequence is 16 residues long. V lost 3 bases and J lost 0; bases outside the gene matches: 7. CDR3 sequence (DNA): TGTGCCAGCAGCTTCAGGGACAGGCCTAGCTCCTACGAGCAGTACTTC. Translating it yields CASSFRDRPSSYEQYF.

In its sample, this clonotype was seen many times. The rearrangement joins TRBV5-1 to TRBJ1-1; the D is unclear. Germline V CDR1 and CDR2: SGHRS, YFSETQ. Between the trimmed V and J ends, which lost 7 bases and 2 bases, there was a span of 15 bases. This CDR3 comprises 14 residues. CDR3 in amino acids: CASRAPGTNTEAFF. The CDR3 DNA sequence: TGCGCCAGCCGAGCTCCGGGAACCAACACTGAAGCTTTCTTT.

This clonotype was counted many times. The chain recombines TRBV12-3 or TRBV12-4 with TRBJ2-1; D tentatively fits TRBD1 or TRBD2 (5 bases each). This CDR3 contains 14 residues. With 3 bases removed from V and 6 bases from J, the gap between germline ends came to 12 bases. This CDR3 is CASSFRDLSNEQFF. Here the CDR3 DNA reads TGTGCCAGCAGTTTCCGGGACCTATCCAATGAGCAGTTCTTC.

This chain links TRBV12-3 or TRBV12-4 with TRBJ2-7, with TRBD2 matching 14 bases. The ends lost 7 bases at V and 2 bases at J; junction bases unmatched: 7. The length of the CDR3 is 16 residues. Here the CDR3 reads CASNAGLAGVAYEQYF. For the CDR3, the DNA is TGTGCCAGCAACGCGGGACTAGCGGGAGTCGCCTACGAGCAGTACTTC.

This clonotype has more than one count but fewer than ten. The V and J genes are TRBV20-1 and TRBJ2-5; 11 bases map to TRBD2. There are 14 residues in the CDR3. Germline CDR1 reads DFQATT; CDR2 reads SNEGSKA (reference sequence). Trimming removed 3 bases from V and 7 bases from J; junction bases left unmatched: 7. CDR3 in DNA: TGCAGTGCTAGGGTACTAGCGGGGGATGGGACCCAGTACTTC. As protein: CSARVLAGDGTQYF.

In its sample, this clonotype was seen a few times. The genes are TRBV12-3 or TRBV12-4 and TRBJ2-5, with 9 bases matching TRBD1. The V segment lost 5 bases and the J segment 4 bases; nucleotides outside the gene matches: 8. This CDR3 spans 15 amino acids. In nucleotides, the CDR3 is TGTGCCAGCAGTCCGGACAGGGGCGGAGGAGAGACCCAGTACTTC. The encoded protein is CASSPDRGGGETQYF.

The chain recombines TRBV7-2 with TRBJ2-1; D could derive from TRBD1 or TRBD2 (5 bases each). The CDR3 totals 17 residues. CDR1 and CDR2 (germline): SGHTA, FQGNSA. V shed 0 bases and J shed 0 bases, with 12 bases lying between them. CDR3 bases: TGTGCCAGCAGCTTAGCCCTCGGGGCGTTCTCCTACAATGAGCAGTTCTTC. The encoded protein is CASSLALGAFSYNEQFF.

This clonotype was recorded a few times. The chain carries TRBV12-3 or TRBV12-4 and TRBJ2-7; 8 nucleotides match TRBD1. The CDR3 consists of 15 residues. V shed 1 base, J shed 1 base, and the junction held 3 bases outside the gene matches. CDR3 residues: CASSLGQGRSYEQYF. CDR3 in DNA: TGTGCCAGCAGTTTAGGACAGGGGAGATCCTACGAGCAGTACTTC.